The clone carrying this TCR beta chain was observed a handful of times. No antigen is known for it. The data derive from a study of human T cells and chemical hapten exposure. Study-wide points: Expanded TCRs created a significantly greater count of big CDR3 similarity clusters than controls did.

Germline CDR1 and CDR2: SNHLY and FYNNEI. The V gene lost 2 bases and the J gene lost 4 bases, with 19 bases spanning the gap. The CDR3 runs 17 residues. Time point described: patch test 1, 2 weeks after DPC sensitization. The treatment here: therapeutic diphenylcyclopropenone sensitization with weekly scalp DPC. TCRdb reprocessed the RACE reads via MiXCR and lists one record per CDR3 protein. The sample has 300,000 to 400,000 distinct CDR3 sequences; around 7% are singletons. The TCR was taken from a woman younger than 30 with alopecia areata. Some clones in this sample may be carry-over from other donors' samples. The chain links TRBV2 to TRBJ2-3; possibly TRBD1 or TRBD2 for D (5 bases each). Sequencing used whole blood, obtained in connection with sensitization to the hapten diphenylcyclopropenone (DPC). The DNA of the CDR3 is TGTGCCAGCAGTGAATCAGGCCCCAGGGAGAGTCCAGATACGCAGTATTTT. Translating it yields CASSESGPRESPDTQYF.